These 9 T cell receptor beta chains came from one sample sequenced in a study of cytomegalovirus exposure and HLA in healthy donors. The PCR ran on 60 Vbeta and 13 Jbeta primers. Assay used: immunoSEQ multiplex PCR; TCRdb lists only in-frame clones, some missing. The sample includes over 150,000 clones, around 68% seen only once; the top ten take less than 1.5%. The sample comprised PBMCs. These receptors originate from a man in his fifties in good health and CMV-seronegative.

This clone showed up just a few times. The chain carries TRBV10-1 and TRBJ2-7; 8 nucleotides agree with TRBD1. The CDR3 has 14 amino acids. The germline V gene encodes CDR1 WNHNN and CDR2 SYGVQD (reference sequence). J lost 0 bases, V lost 6 bases, and 4 bases had no gene match. In DNA form, the CDR3 reads TGCGCCAGCAGCGGGACAGGAGCCTCCTACGAGCAGTACTTC. It translates to CASSGTGASYEQYF.

This clone came up a few times. The rearrangement joins TRBV5-1 to TRBJ1-5; TRBD1 matches at 7 bases. With 4 bases clipped from V and 6 bases from J, the junction kept 7 bases outside the gene matches. Germline-derived CDR1 and CDR2 are SGHRS and YFSETQ. The CDR3 totals 14 residues. The chain's CDR3 is CASSPAGGAQPQHF. In DNA form, the CDR3 reads TGCGCCAGCAGCCCGGCAGGGGGTGCTCAGCCCCAGCATTTT.

This clone was seen only a few times. This chain joins TRBV7-2 and TRBJ2-5, with D unclear. The CDR3 covers 12 residues. Germline lookup yields CDR1 SGHTA and CDR2 FQGNSA. V was pared by 5 bases and J by 5 bases, with 9 bases between. CDR3 bases: TGTGCCAGCAGCCCTGAGTGGGAGACCCAGTACTTC. It yields the protein CASSPEWETQYF.

About this clone itself: An end of the junction differs from the germline gene, which may be a read error. The chain employs TRBV6-1 and TRBJ1-2, with D perhaps TRBD1 (6 bases). Germline CDR1 is MNHNS and CDR2 is SASEGT. The CDR3 totals 14 residues. CDR3 loop: CASSLDLTGQGPPF. For the CDR3, the DNA is TGTGCCAGCAGCCTAGACTTAACGGGGCAGGGGCCCCCCTTC.

This chain uses TRBV19 with TRBJ1-1; D perhaps matches TRBD1 (5 bases). V shed 5 bases and J shed 6 bases, with 16 bases lying between them. Germline CDR1 LNHDA, CDR2 SQIVND (reference sequence). The CDR3 covers 14 residues. This CDR3 is CASSQRTLQSEAFF. The DNA of the CDR3 is TGTGCCAGTAGTCAACGGACACTACAGTCTGAAGCTTTCTTT.

V and J are TRBV10-3 and TRBJ2-3, with 16 bases fitting TRBD2. Germline CDR1 reads ENHRY; CDR2 reads SYGVKD. Unmatched junction bases numbered 10, after V lost 10 bases and J lost 0 bases. The CDR3 has 18 amino acids. CDR3: CATYPGLAGGVSTDTQYF. The CDR3 DNA reads as TGTGCCACTTACCCGGGACTAGCGGGGGGGGTTAGCACAGATACGCAGTATTTT.

The chain recombines TRBV6-5 with TRBJ2-1, with TRBD2 matching 9 bases. V lost 4 bases to trimming and J lost 1 base; unmatched junction nucleotides: 5. The germline gives CDR1 MNHEY, CDR2 SVGAGI. The CDR3 is 16 residues long. The CDR3 protein is CASSSYLAGSYNEQFF. The CDR3 coding sequence is TGTGCCAGCAGTTCCTACCTAGCGGGGTCCTACAATGAGCAGTTCTTC.

This clone was counted only a few times. This chain uses TRBV7-2 with TRBJ1-4, with no clear D. CDR3 length: 16 residues. Trimming took off 0 bases at V and 2 bases at J, with 10 bases between the two ends. Germline V gene lookup returns CDR1 SGHTA and CDR2 FQGNSA. DNA of the CDR3: TGTGCCAGCAGCTTAGCGGGCCTCTCTACTAATGAAAAACTGTTTTTT. Its translation is CASSLAGLSTNEKLFF.

This chain's CDR3 is CASTRTGGWDEQFF. The CDR3 DNA sequence: TGTGCCAGCACTAGGACAGGGGGCTGGGATGAGCAGTTCTTC. The chain joins TRBV6-5 to TRBJ2-1, with 11 bases lining up with TRBD1. The V segment lost 7 bases and the J segment 8 bases; nucleotides outside the gene matches: 7. Germline CDR1 MNHEY, CDR2 SVGAGI. The CDR3 contains 14 residues.